One and the same sample provided the 5 T cell receptor beta chains below, sequenced in a study of T cells in localized non-small cell lung cancer (dated by TCRdb to about 2020). Libraries came from the immunoSEQ multiplex PCR assay. TCRdb mirrors the immuneACCESS table, restricted to in-frame sequences. Some clones are absent from its copies; in checked studies, under half trace to an unresolved V gene, and the reason for the others is unknown. The sample table lists around 31,000 clones, approximately 94% of them with a count of one. The top ten clones comprise around 0.73% of the sample. Sequencing was performed on peripheral blood, taken before any cancer treatment. These receptors were obtained from a woman aged 35-70 years with stage I lung adenocarcinoma.

The chain has TRBV6-6 and TRBJ1-4; weak D call: TRBD1 (6 bases). Trimming removed 4 bases at V and 0 bases at J, with 12 bases between. The CDR3 spans 16 residues. CDR1 and CDR2 from the germline V gene are MNHNY and SVGAGI (reference sequence). The CDR3 DNA sequence: TGTGCCAGCAGTTCCCTGGACAGACCAACTAATGAAAAACTGTTTTTT. The encoded protein is CASSSLDRPTNEKLFF.

In DNA, the CDR3 is TGTGCCAGCAGCTCAAGGACAGGGACTGGGGCCAACGTCCTGACTTTC. Residues: CASSSRTGTGANVLTF. The chain recombines TRBV7-2 with TRBJ2-6; TRBD1 aligns across 8 bases. Germline values: CDR1 SGHTA, CDR2 FQGNSA. The ends lost 4 bases at V and 2 bases at J; junction bases unmatched: 4. The CDR3 is made up of 16 amino acids.

The chain carries TRBV5-1 and TRBJ2-5; 8 bases line up with TRBD1. This CDR3 contains 13 residues. V shed 0 bases, J shed 5 bases, and the junction held 0 bases outside the gene matches. Germline CDR1 and CDR2: SGHRS and YFSETQ. In nucleotides, the CDR3 is TGCGCCAGCAGCTTGGACAGGGGGGAGACCCAGTACTTC. It translates to CASSLDRGETQYF.

The chain combines TRBV27 with TRBJ2-1, with 12 nucleotides matching TRBD2. The CDR3 length is 17 residues. Per the germline V gene, CDR1 is MNHEY and CDR2 is SMNVEV (reference sequence). V shed 5 bases, J shed 10 bases, and the junction held 15 bases outside the gene matches. The chain's CDR3 is CASSHNRLAGDNGEQFF. In DNA, the CDR3 is TGTGCCAGCAGTCATAACCGACTAGCGGGGGACAACGGGGAGCAGTTCTTC.

This clone occurred once. This chain connects TRBV6-6 to TRBJ1-5; D is ambiguous. The V end lost 3 bases, the J end lost 9 bases, and 18 bases lay between the germline ends. The CDR3 spans 15 residues. Germline assignment: CDR1 MNHNY and CDR2 SVGAGI (reference sequence). The CDR3 DNA is TGTGCCAGCAGTTATGGTGCAGACCGCTGGGGGCCCCAGCATTTT. Its protein is CASSYGADRWGPQHF.